A single sample is the source of the 32 T cell receptor beta chains below, sequenced in a study of T cell changes during pregnancy in multiple sclerosis. Method: immunoSEQ multiplex PCR; TCRdb's copy keeps in-frame clones and lacks some. This table holds 19,000 or so clones, more than 70% found once. Source: CD4+ T cells from peripheral blood mononuclear cells, taken in the first trimester of pregnancy. The receptors were sampled from a female donor in good health, enrolled as a control in a pregnancy study.

This sequence joins TRBV12-5 and TRBJ2-5; D gene uncertain. This CDR3 has 13 amino acids. The germline V gene encodes CDR1 LGHNT and CDR2 FRNRAP. V was trimmed by 0 bases and J by 4 bases, leaving 6 bases between them. The CDR3 spells CASGLVPLETQYF. The CDR3 region has the DNA TGTGCTAGTGGTTTGGTCCCTTTAGAGACCCAGTACTTC.

This chain links TRBV19 with TRBJ2-1, with D maybe TRBD1 (6 bases). The CDR3 covers 16 residues. Germline V CDR1 and CDR2: LNHDA, SQIVND (reference sequence). V was cut by 3 bases and J by 2 bases, with 14 bases left in between. The CDR3 region is CASSITGFGAYNEQFF. The CDR3 DNA is TGTGCCAGTAGTATTACAGGGTTTGGGGCCTACAATGAGCAGTTCTTC.

This chain joins TRBV6-5 and TRBJ1-2, with TRBD1 matching 9 bases. The CDR3 totals 13 residues. Germline V CDR1 and CDR2: MNHEY, SVGAGI. V shed 5 bases, J shed 6 bases, and the junction held 4 bases outside the gene matches. CDR3 residues: CASSTGGVNGYTF. The CDR3 DNA reads as TGTGCCAGCAGTACAGGGGGCGTAAATGGCTACACCTTC.

The chain couples TRBV10-3 to TRBJ2-7; TRBD2 agrees at 7 bases. The V segment lost 6 bases and the J segment 4 bases; nucleotides outside the gene matches: 9. The germline V gene has CDR1 ENHRY and CDR2 SYGVKD. This CDR3 spans 14 amino acids. Written as DNA, the CDR3 is TGTGCCATCAGGAGAAGCGGGGAATGGTACGAGCAGTACTTC. Its translation is CAIRRSGEWYEQYF.

The chain employs TRBV5-6 and TRBJ1-2, with 8 bases matching TRBD1. Germline V CDR1 and CDR2: SGHDT, YYEEEE. CDR3 length equals 15 residues. V trimming: 5 bases; J trimming: 1 base; junction bases outside the gene matches: 7. The CDR3 DNA reads as TGTGCCAGCAGTTGGGGACAGGCGATTAACTATGGCTACACCTTC. Amino acids: CASSWGQAINYGYTF.

V is TRBV5-1 and J is TRBJ1-4, with D maybe TRBD1 (5 bases). Germline V gene data show CDR1 as SGHRS and CDR2 as YFSETQ. The V gene lost 3 bases and the J gene lost 4 bases, with 16 bases spanning the gap. This CDR3 has 16 amino acids. Here the CDR3 DNA reads TGCGCCAGCAGCTGGGGCGGGGGAGAATTTAATGAAAAACTGTTTTTT. It encodes CASSWGGGEFNEKLFF. The variable domain in full, completed from reference TRBV5-1 and TRBJ1-4, reads KAGVTQTPRYLIKTRGQQVTLSCSPISGHRSVSWYQQTPGQGLQFLFEYFSETQRNKGNFPGRFSGRQFSNSRSEMNVSTLELGDSALYLCASSWGGGEFNEKLFFGSGTQLSVL.

This chain uses TRBV5-1 with TRBJ1-1, with no clear D. The CDR3 runs to 13 residues. Germline V gene data show CDR1 as SGHRS and CDR2 as YFSETQ. The germline V and J ends were trimmed by 4 bases and 1 base, with 8 bases remaining between them. CDR3 region: CASSLSQNTEAFF. The CDR3 DNA sequence: TGCGCCAGCAGCCTATCCCAGAACACTGAAGCTTTCTTT.

The rearrangement joins TRBV19 to TRBJ2-1, with 11 positions matching TRBD2. This CDR3 has 15 amino acids. Germline V lookup: CDR1 LNHDA, CDR2 SQIVND (reference sequence). V was clipped by 4 bases and J by 4 bases; unmatched bases: 3. The DNA for the CDR3 is TGTGCCAGTAGTAAGGGACTAGCGGATTACAATGAGCAGTTCTTC. Translated: CASSKGLADYNEQFF.

The chain links TRBV7-9 to TRBJ2-1, with 8 bases matching TRBD1. Germline-derived CDR1 and CDR2 are SEHNR and FQNEAQ (reference sequence). Unmatched junction bases numbered 7, after V lost 1 base and J lost 8 bases. This CDR3 has 15 amino acids. CDR3 sequence: CASSLEDREIDEQFF. DNA for the CDR3: TGTGCCAGCAGCTTAGAGGACAGGGAGATAGATGAGCAGTTCTTC. Together with reference TRBV7-9 and TRBJ2-1, the CDR3 gives the full variable domain: DTGVSQNPRHKITKRGQNVTFRCDPISEHNRLYWYRQTLGQGPEFLTYFQNEAQLEKSRLLSDRFSAERPKGSFSTLEIQRTEQGDSAMYLCASSLEDREIDEQFFGPGTRLTVL.

V and J are TRBV30 and TRBJ1-3; D possibly corresponds to TRBD1 (5 bases). This CDR3 contains 15 residues. The ends were cut back, 3 bases at V and 0 bases at J, with 12 bases in the middle. The germline V gene has CDR1 GTSNPN and CDR2 SVGIG (reference sequence). This CDR3 reads CAWSAPGGSGNTIYF. In DNA, the CDR3 is TGTGCCTGGAGCGCCCCCGGGGGCTCTGGAAACACCATATATTTT.

The J gene is TRBJ1-1, the V gene TRBV5-1, with a weak D call TRBD1 (5 bases). The CDR3 sequence is 14 residues long. V shed 3 bases and J shed 1 base, with 10 bases lying between them. Per the germline V gene, CDR1 is SGHRS and CDR2 is YFSETQ. In DNA, the CDR3 is TGCGCCAGCAGCTCGGATCAGGGGAACACTGAAGCTTTCTTT. This sequence encodes CASSSDQGNTEAFF.

The chain employs TRBV6-5 and TRBJ2-7; 9 bases are a match to TRBD1. Germline CDR1 reads MNHEY; CDR2 reads SVGAGI. The junction had 6 bases not matched to a gene; V was cut back by 6 bases and J by 0 bases. The CDR3 runs to 15 residues. In DNA form, the CDR3 reads TGTGCCAGCAGCGAGGGGACAGGGTTCTCCTACGAGCAGTACTTC. Its translation is CASSEGTGFSYEQYF.

This rearrangement joins TRBV27 to TRBJ1-1, with TRBD1 matching 9 bases. V trimming: 5 bases; J trimming: 3 bases; junction bases outside the gene matches: 7. This CDR3 region has 15 residues. The germline CDR1 and CDR2 sequences are MNHEY and SMNVEV (reference sequence). In nucleotides, the CDR3 is TGTGCCAGCAGTCTCCGGACAGGGGCGGACACTGAAGCTTTCTTT. As protein: CASSLRTGADTEAFF.

The V gene is TRBV7-6, the J gene TRBJ2-1; 8 nucleotides agree with TRBD1. Trimming at V came to 6 bases and at J to 5 bases, leaving 6 bases not matched to a gene. CDR1 is SGHVS, CDR2 FNYEAQ, per germline. CDR3 length: 14 amino acids. This chain's CDR3 is CASSSGTGNNEQFF. The CDR3, as DNA: TGTGCCAGCAGTTCCGGGACAGGTAACAATGAGCAGTTCTTC.

CDR3 in DNA: TGTGCCAGCAGCGTAGGGAATAGCGGGAGCTACGAGCAGTACTTC. Translating gives CASSVGNSGSYEQYF. This chain uses TRBV9 with TRBJ2-5; 9 nucleotides agree with TRBD2. The end of the DNA aligns better with TRBJ2-7, so the J call may be wrong. Germline lookup yields CDR1 SGDLS and CDR2 YYNGEE. The CDR3 has 15 amino acids.

The DNA of the CDR3 is TGTGCCAGCAGCGAAGCGGGGGCGGGCACAGATACGCAGTATTTT. As protein: CASSEAGAGTDTQYF. V gene TRBV5-6 combines with J gene TRBJ2-3, with TRBD2 matching 8 bases. The CDR3 covers 15 residues. With V trimmed by 4 bases and J by 1 base, 5 bases remained unmatched. Germline V gene lookup returns CDR1 SGHDT and CDR2 YYEEEE.

This clone has a handful of counts. The chain carries TRBV9 and TRBJ2-3, with TRBD2 matching over 9 bases. The CDR3 has 17 amino acids. Trimming at V came to 4 bases and at J to 5 bases, leaving 14 bases not matched to a gene. Germline CDR1 SGDLS, CDR2 YYNGEE. This chain's CDR3 is CASSPAPRLAELDTQYF. In DNA, the CDR3 is TGTGCCAGCAGCCCCGCCCCCAGACTAGCGGAGCTAGATACGCAGTATTTT.

The chain uses TRBV18 and TRBJ2-1, with 8 bases that match TRBD2. J was trimmed by 7 bases and V by 3 bases; bases with no gene match: 14. The length of the CDR3 is 17 residues. Germline CDR1 and CDR2: KGHSH and LQKENI. The CDR3 reads CASSPREGHGSGNEQFF. The CDR3 DNA follows: TGTGCCAGCTCACCCCGGGAGGGCCATGGGAGTGGAAATGAGCAGTTCTTC. Combining the CDR3 with reference TRBV18 and TRBJ2-1 gives the whole variable domain NAGVMQNPRHLVRRRGQEARLRCSPMKGHSHVYWYRQLPEEGLKFMVYLQKENIIDESGMPKERFSAEFPKEGPSILRIQQVVRGDSAAYFCASSPREGHGSGNEQFFGPGTRLTVL.

This clone has more than one count but fewer than ten. V is TRBV7-9 and J is TRBJ1-2, with a possible D match to TRBD1 (6 bases). The CDR3 spans 13 residues. V lost 5 bases and J 2 bases, leaving 9 bases between the germline ends. Germline-derived CDR1 and CDR2 are SEHNR and FQNEAQ (reference sequence). CDR3 DNA sequence: TGTGCCAGCAGCCCACAGGGAAACTATGGCTACACCTTC. Residues: CASSPQGNYGYTF.

The V gene is TRBV27, the J gene TRBJ1-1, with D possibly TRBD1 on 6 matching bases. This CDR3 has 13 amino acids. Germline CDR1 is MNHEY and CDR2 is SMNVEV (reference sequence). V lost 6 bases to trimming and J lost 5 bases, with 13 bases between them. The CDR3 reads CASSSQGVTEAFF. As DNA, the CDR3 is TGTGCCAGCAGCTCACAGGGAGTGACTGAAGCTTTCTTT.

The chain couples TRBV30 to TRBJ1-2; perhaps TRBD1 as D (6 bases). This CDR3 region has 14 residues. Trimming removed 2 bases from V and 4 bases from J, with 14 bases in between. Germline CDR1 is GTSNPN and CDR2 is SVGIG (reference sequence). This CDR3 reads CAWSYNRVGYGYTF. As DNA, the CDR3 is TGTGCCTGGAGTTATAACAGGGTCGGCTATGGCTACACCTTC.

The chain is built from TRBV29-1 and TRBJ1-3; D remains ambiguous. This CDR3 spans 11 amino acids. The germline V gene encodes CDR1 SQVTM and CDR2 ANQGSEA. V shed 5 bases and J shed 3 bases, with 5 bases lying between them. The CDR3 coding sequence is TGCAGCGTTCGGTTTGGAAACACCATATATTTT. This codes for CSVRFGNTIYF.

The chain combines TRBV29-1 with TRBJ2-6; D remains ambiguous. The ends were cut back, 5 bases at V and 4 bases at J, with 9 bases in the middle. This CDR3 has 13 amino acids. Germline CDR1 is SQVTM and CDR2 is ANQGSEA. The CDR3 nucleotides are TGCAGCGTTACCAAGACAGGGGCCAACGTCCTGACTTTC. This sequence encodes CSVTKTGANVLTF.

There are a few counts of this clone. The chain joins TRBV18 to TRBJ1-3, with TRBD1 matching over 9 bases. CDR1 is KGHSH, CDR2 LQKENI, per germline. V trimming: 3 bases; J trimming: 1 base; junction bases outside the gene matches: 10. This CDR3 comprises 18 residues. CDR3 DNA: TGTGCCAGCTCACCCCCCGGCACAGGGGGCATGTCTGGAAACACCATATATTTT. Its translation is CASSPPGTGGMSGNTIYF.

The chain carries TRBV4-2 and TRBJ2-1, with 7 bases fitting TRBD2. CDR3 length: 17 residues. V shed 0 bases and J 0 bases; nucleotides not matched to a gene: 5. Germline V CDR1 and CDR2: LGHNA, YNFKEQ. CDR3 sequence reads: CASSQDLAGASYNEQFF. The CDR3, as DNA: TGTGCCAGCAGCCAAGATCTCGCGGGAGCCTCCTACAATGAGCAGTTCTTC.

The chain is built from TRBV11-3 and TRBJ1-1; D not certain. The CDR3 spans 13 residues. V lost 0 bases to trimming and J lost 5 bases, with 7 bases between them. CDR1 is SGHNT, CDR2 YENEEA, per germline. The CDR3 spells CASSLERWTEAFF. CDR3 coding DNA: TGTGCCAGCAGCTTAGAGCGGTGGACTGAAGCTTTCTTT.

CDR3 loop: CASSPTGWAQETQYF. In DNA form, the CDR3 reads TGTGCCAGCAGCCCGACAGGGTGGGCGCAAGAGACCCAGTACTTC. This chain uses TRBV5-6 with TRBJ2-5; 7 positions match TRBD1. With V trimmed by 4 bases and J by 2 bases, 8 bases remained unmatched. CDR3 length equals 15 residues. Looked up from germline, CDR1 is SGHDT and CDR2 is YYEEEE.

The J gene is TRBJ2-5, the V gene TRBV5-4, with 12 bases aligning to TRBD2. The V and J ends lost 4 bases and 5 bases, in that order; junction bases with no gene match: 6. The CDR3 length is 15 residues. The germline CDR1 and CDR2 sequences are SGHNT and YYREEE (reference sequence). Here the CDR3 reads CASSRTSGMAETQYF. The CDR3 nucleotides are TGTGCCAGCAGCCGGACTAGCGGGATGGCGGAGACCCAGTACTTC. The entire variable domain, with the rest obtained from reference TRBV5-4 and TRBJ2-5, is as follows: ETGVTQSPTHLIKTRGQQVTLRCSSQSGHNTVSWYQQALGQGPQFIFQYYREEENGRGNFPPRFSGLQFPNYSSELNVNALELDDSALYLCASSRTSGMAETQYFGPGTRLLVL.

V usage is TRBV7-9 and J usage is TRBJ1-1; a weak D match, TRBD1 (6 bases). V was clipped by 5 bases and J by 5 bases, with 21 bases between them. Germline V gives CDR1 SEHNR, CDR2 FQNEAQ (reference sequence). This CDR3 has 16 amino acids. The CDR3 DNA reads as TGTGCCAGCAGCCGCACCGGAGGGGGGGGGAATACTGAAGCTTTCTTT. It specifies CASSRTGGGGNTEAFF.

This clone was counted once. The chain recombines TRBV29-1 with TRBJ2-1; 8 nucleotides agree with TRBD2. Germline V gene sequence: CDR1 SQVTM, CDR2 ANQGSEA. V shed 4 bases and J 6 bases; nucleotides not matched to a gene: 2. The CDR3 loop spans 12 amino acids. The CDR3 region has the DNA TGCAGCGTTGCGGGGGGGATCAATGAGCAGTTCTTC. As protein: CSVAGGINEQFF.

The CDR3, as DNA: TGTGCCACCAGCAGCGGTATTACGCAGTATTTT. The encoded protein is CATSSGITQYF. The V and J genes are TRBV15 and TRBJ2-3; the D is unclear. Germline loops: CDR1 LNHNV, CDR2 YYDKDF (reference sequence). This CDR3 has 11 residues. The germline V and J ends were trimmed by 3 bases and 8 bases, with 6 bases remaining between them.

CDR3 sequence reads: CASSVRGSYGYTF. CDR3 nucleotides: TGTGCCAGTAGTGTCAGGGGGAGCTATGGCTACACCTTC. The chain carries TRBV19 and TRBJ1-2, with TRBD1 matching over 7 bases. From germline, CDR1 is LNHDA and CDR2 SQIVND (reference sequence). The ends lost 5 bases at V and 4 bases at J; junction bases unmatched: 4. The CDR3 is 13 residues long. Full variable domain (outside the CDR3, taken from reference TRBV19 and TRBJ1-2): DGGITQSPKYLFRKEGQNVTLSCEQNLNHDAMYWYRQDPGQGLRLIYYSQIVNDFQKGDIAEGYSVSREKKESFPLTVTSAQKNPTAFYLCASSVRGSYGYTFGSGTRLTVV.